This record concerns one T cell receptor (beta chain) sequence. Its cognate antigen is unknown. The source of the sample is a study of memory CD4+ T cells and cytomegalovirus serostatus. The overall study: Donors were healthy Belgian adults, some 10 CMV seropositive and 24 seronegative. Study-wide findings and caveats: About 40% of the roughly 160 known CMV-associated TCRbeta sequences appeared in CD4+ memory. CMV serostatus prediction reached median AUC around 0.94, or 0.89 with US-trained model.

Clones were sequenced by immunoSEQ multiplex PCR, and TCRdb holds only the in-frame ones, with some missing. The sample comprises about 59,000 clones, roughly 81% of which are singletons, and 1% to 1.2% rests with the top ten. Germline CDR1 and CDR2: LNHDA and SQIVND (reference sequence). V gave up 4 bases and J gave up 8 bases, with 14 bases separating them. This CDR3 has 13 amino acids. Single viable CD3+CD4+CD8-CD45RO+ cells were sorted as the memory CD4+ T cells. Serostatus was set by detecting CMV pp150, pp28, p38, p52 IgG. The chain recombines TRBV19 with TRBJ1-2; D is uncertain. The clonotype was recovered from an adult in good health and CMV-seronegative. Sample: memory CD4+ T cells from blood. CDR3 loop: CASSTGSYMGYTF. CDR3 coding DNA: TGTGCCAGTAGTACAGGATCATATATGGGCTACACCTTC.